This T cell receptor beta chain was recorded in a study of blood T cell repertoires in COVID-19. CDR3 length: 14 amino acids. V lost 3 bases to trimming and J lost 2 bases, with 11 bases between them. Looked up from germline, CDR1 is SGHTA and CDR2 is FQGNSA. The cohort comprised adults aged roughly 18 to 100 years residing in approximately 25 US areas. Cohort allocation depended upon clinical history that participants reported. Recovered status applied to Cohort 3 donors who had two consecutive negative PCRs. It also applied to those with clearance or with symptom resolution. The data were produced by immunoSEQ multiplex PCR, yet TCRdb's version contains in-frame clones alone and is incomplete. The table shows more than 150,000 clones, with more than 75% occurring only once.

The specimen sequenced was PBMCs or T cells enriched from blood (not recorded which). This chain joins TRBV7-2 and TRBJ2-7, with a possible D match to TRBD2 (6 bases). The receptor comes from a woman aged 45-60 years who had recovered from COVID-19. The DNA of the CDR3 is TGTGCCAGCAGCTTCTCTAGCGTTACCTACGAGCAGTACTTC. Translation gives CASSFSSVTYEQYF.